The T cell receptor (beta chain) described here comes from a study of a mutant IDH1 vaccine in newly diagnosed glioma. Germline assignment: CDR1 SGHTA and CDR2 FQGNSA. The V end was cut by 7 bases, the J end by 0 bases, with 17 bases between. The CDR3 length is 16 residues. Profiling relied on immunoSEQ multiplex PCR, and the TCRdb table lists in-frame clones only, not all of them. The sample has approximately 25,000 clones; about 81% are singletons. As concerns this clone: Antigen unknown.

Stated time point: week 47, end of study. Vaccinated patients received 300 ug of mutant IDH1 20-mer peptide per dose, with topical imiquimod. This clonotype originated in a man in his forties with glioma. Some clones in this sample may be carry-over from other donors' samples. The material was PBMCs, obtained from a glioma patient whose treatment included an IDH1 peptide vaccine. The V and J genes are TRBV7-2 and TRBJ2-3; D uncertain. CDR3 sequence: CASTHKRLASTDTQYF. As DNA, the CDR3 is TGTGCCAGCACCCATAAAAGGTTGGCTAGCACAGATACGCAGTATTTT.